This is a list of T cell receptor beta chains from one sample in a study of T cell repertoires in cytomegalovirus infection. No antigen is known for these receptors. TCRdb re-called the reads through MiXCR, storing one row per CDR3 protein. Of roughly 500,000 distinct CDR3 sequences listed, roughly 46% are singletons. The source was cultured PBMCs, collected from culture after CMV antigen stimulation. Source of these receptors: a human donor in good health (CMV status not recorded). Some clones in this sample may be carry-over from other donors' samples. The CDR3 runs from the conserved cysteine through the conserved F or W. A D gene is named only where the DNA matches it firmly. The size of a clone is reported for some rows only, either as once, few or many, or as a class for expanded clones.

J: TRBJ1-4; D: TRBD1; size: .; V: TRBV7-8; DNA: TGTGCCAGCAGCCCACTAGGGGGGACAGGGGTTAATGAAAAACTGTTTTTT; CDR3: CASSPLGGTGVNEKLFF
J: TRBJ1-2; D: .; size: once; V: TRBV7-9; DNA: TGTGCCAGCAGCTTAGTCGGAGTGGCCTATGGCTACACCTTC; CDR3: CASSLVGVAYGYTF
J: TRBJ1-2; D: TRBD1; size: .; V: TRBV12-3/TRBV12-4; DNA: TGTGCCAGCAGTTTTCAGGGGGAGATAGGCTACCCCTTC; CDR3: CASSFQGEIGYPF
J: TRBJ1-5; D: .; size: .; V: TRBV5-1; DNA: TGCGCCAGCAGCTTGGCCCTACCCCAGCCCCAGCATTTT; CDR3: CASSLALPQPQHF
J: TRBJ1-2; D: .; size: .; V: TRBV11-2; DNA: TGTGCCAGCACCCTCCGTCAGGGGACGCATGGCTACACCTTC; CDR3: CASTLRQGTHGYTF
J: TRBJ2-7; D: .; size: .; V: TRBV7-2; DNA: TGTGCCAGCAGCAGAAGGGTTTCGGCCTACGAGCAGTACTTC; CDR3: CASSRRVSAYEQYF
J: TRBJ2-1; D: TRBD2; size: .; V: TRBV2; DNA: TGTGCCAGCAGTGGTTTGGGGGAGGGGCCACAGTTCTTC; CDR3: CASSGLGEGPQFF
J: TRBJ1-2; D: .; size: .; V: TRBV18; DNA: TGTGCCAGCTCACCACGGGGGGGCGATGGCTACACCTTC; CDR3: CASSPRGGDGYTF
J: TRBJ1-1; D: .; size: .; V: TRBV5-6; DNA: TGTGCCAGCAGCTTGTATGGGGCGGTTTCTGAAGCTTTCTTT; CDR3: CASSLYGAVSEAFF
J: TRBJ2-7; D: .; size: once; V: TRBV7-3; DNA: TGTGCCAGCAGCTCACCCCCGGATAGGGAAGGTTACGAGCAGTACTTC; CDR3: CASSSPPDREGYEQYF
J: TRBJ1-4; D: TRBD1; size: .; V: TRBV27; DNA: TGTGCCAGCAGTGGACTAGGGGGCTCTAATGAAAAACTGTTTTTT; CDR3: CASSGLGGSNEKLFF
J: TRBJ2-3; D: .; size: .; V: TRBV6-8; DNA: TGTGCCAGCTTTTTAGAGGATACGCAGTATTTT; CDR3: CASFLEDTQYF
J: TRBJ1-5; D: TRBD1; size: once; V: TRBV28; DNA: TGTGCCAGCAGCCCCAGGGGGAACAATCAGCCCCAGCATTTT; CDR3: CASSPRGNNQPQHF
J: TRBJ1-5; D: TRBD1; size: .; V: TRBV18; DNA: TGTGCCAGCTCAGATACAGGGGTGCGGGATCAGCCCCAGCATTTT; CDR3: CASSDTGVRDQPQHF
J: TRBJ1-5; D: .; size: once; V: TRBV19; DNA: TGTGCCAGTAGTACACATAACAATCAGCCCCAGCATTTT; CDR3: CASSTHNNQPQHF
J: TRBJ1-1; D: .; size: .; V: TRBV4-1; DNA: TGCGCCAGCGCAAGAGGGCTGAACACTGAAGCTTTCTTT; CDR3: CASARGLNTEAFF
J: TRBJ1-5; D: TRBD1; size: few; V: TRBV10-3; DNA: TGTGCCATCAGTGAGGGACAGGGGAATCAGCCCCAGCATTTT; CDR3: CAISEGQGNQPQHF
J: TRBJ2-3; D: TRBD1; size: .; V: TRBV20-1; DNA: TGCAGTGCTAGAGGCTACTCCTTAGGGGGACAGGCGAACACAGATACGCAGTATTTT; CDR3: CSARGYSLGGQANTDTQYF
J: TRBJ1-5; D: .; size: few; V: TRBV18; DNA: TGTGCCAGCTCACCGGGAAACAATCAGCCCCAGCATTTT; CDR3: CASSPGNNQPQHF
J: TRBJ1-3; D: TRBD1; size: .; V: TRBV5-1; DNA: TGCGCCAGCAGCCCATGGACAGGGGGATCTGGAAACACCATATATTTT; CDR3: CASSPWTGGSGNTIYF
J: TRBJ2-2; D: .; size: few; V: TRBV6-2/TRBV6-3; DNA: TGTGCCAGCAGCCACACCGCTTGGGGGGCCCGAGACACCGGGGAGCTGTTTTTT; CDR3: CASSHTAWGARDTGELFF
J: TRBJ1-5; D: TRBD1; size: few; V: TRBV28; DNA: TGTGCCAGCAGTTTGAACAGGGGGCGCAGCAATCAGCCCCAGCATTTT; CDR3: CASSLNRGRSNQPQHF
J: TRBJ2-2; D: TRBD2; size: few; V: TRBV3-1; DNA: TGTGCCAGCCGGGACTACCGAAAGTCCACCGGGGAGCTGTTTTTT; CDR3: CASRDYRKSTGELFF
J: TRBJ1-3; D: .; size: .; V: TRBV4-1; DNA: TGCGCCAGCAGCCAAGGGGGGAATTCCCGCCTCTCTGGAAACACCATATATTTT; CDR3: CASSQGGNSRLSGNTIYF
J: TRBJ2-1; D: .; size: few; V: TRBV4-2; DNA: TGTGCCAGCAGCCAAGATGAGGGCAGGAGGGGTGAGCAGTTCTTC; CDR3: CASSQDEGRRGEQFF
J: TRBJ2-7; D: .; size: .; V: TRBV6-1; DNA: TGTGCCAGCAGTGTGGGTCCAGGGATTGGCGAGCAGTACTTC; CDR3: CASSVGPGIGEQYF
J: TRBJ1-4; D: TRBD1; size: few; V: TRBV4-1; DNA: TGCGCCAGCAGCGAGGGGACAGACGAAAAACTGTTTTTT; CDR3: CASSEGTDEKLFF
J: TRBJ2-5; D: .; size: .; V: TRBV7-9; DNA: TGTGCCAGCAGCTCTCTGGGCAGGTTGGCCGAGACCCAGTACTTC; CDR3: CASSSLGRLAETQYF
J: TRBJ2-3; D: .; size: .; V: TRBV7-2; DNA: TGTGCCAGCAGCTTAATGAAGCTCCCCGGGGGCGCAGATACGCAGTATTTT; CDR3: CASSLMKLPGGADTQYF
J: TRBJ1-1; D: .; size: few; V: TRBV6-1; DNA: TGTGCCAGCAGTGAAGCGCTTAGTAGGGCGAACACTGAAGCTTTCTTT; CDR3: CASSEALSRANTEAFF
J: TRBJ2-5; D: .; size: few; V: TRBV10-3; DNA: TGTGCCATACTAACCTATGCGGATAGGTCGGAGACCCAGTACTTC; CDR3: CAILTYADRSETQYF
J: TRBJ1-5; D: .; size: few; V: TRBV12-3/TRBV12-4; DNA: TGTGCCAGCAGTTTCTCAGAAAATAGCAATCAGCCCCAGCATTTT; CDR3: CASSFSENSNQPQHF
J: TRBJ2-7; D: .; size: .; V: TRBV7-2; DNA: TGTGCCAGCAGCGGCTGGGGGGCCTACGAGCAGTACTTC; CDR3: CASSGWGAYEQYF
J: TRBJ2-3; D: TRBD2; size: .; V: TRBV4-1; DNA: TGCGCCAGCAGCCAAGGTGGTAGCGGGGGCGCGTGGCCAGATACGCAGTATTTT; CDR3: CASSQGGSGGAWPDTQYF
J: TRBJ2-3; D: TRBD2; size: .; V: TRBV6-6; DNA: TGTGCCAGCAGTTACCCATCCACCGGGGGGGTGGGGGAAGGCACAGATACGCAGTATTTT; CDR3: CASSYPSTGGVGEGTDTQYF
J: TRBJ1-1; D: TRBD1; size: once; V: TRBV6-2/TRBV6-3; DNA: TGTGCCAGCAGGAGGGGACAGAGAAACACTGAAGCTTTCTTT; CDR3: CASRRGQRNTEAFF